In this sample, the clone carrying this TCR beta chain turned up once. Its specificity is unknown. This CDR3 is also generated by other DNA sequences in the sample. The germline gives CDR1 MNHEY, CDR2 SVGAGI. This CDR3 region has 12 residues. The J segment lost 6 bases and the V segment lost 5 bases, leaving 3 bases of the junction unmatched. Produced via immunoSEQ multiplex PCR; TCRdb's table is partial and in-frame only. The sample has 2 million to 2.5 million clones; around 95% are singletons. This specimen comes from a study of shared clonotypes between healthy human individuals. General observations from the study: Some naive CD4 clonotypes, roughly 4.5%, turned up in common across a few donors. Naive subsets usually exceeded memory subsets in estimated richness.

The investigators split CD4+ cells into a CD45RA+ naive subset and a CD45RA-negative memory subset. The TCR originated in a young man in good health. Sequencing input: naive CD4+ T cells sorted from blood. The subset was: CD45RA+ positively selected. The rearrangement uses TRBV6-5 and TRBJ2-7; 8 bases align to TRBD1. Here the CDR3 reads CASSRTGGEQYF. CDR3 bases: TGTGCCAGCAGTCGTACAGGGGGCGAGCAGTACTTC.